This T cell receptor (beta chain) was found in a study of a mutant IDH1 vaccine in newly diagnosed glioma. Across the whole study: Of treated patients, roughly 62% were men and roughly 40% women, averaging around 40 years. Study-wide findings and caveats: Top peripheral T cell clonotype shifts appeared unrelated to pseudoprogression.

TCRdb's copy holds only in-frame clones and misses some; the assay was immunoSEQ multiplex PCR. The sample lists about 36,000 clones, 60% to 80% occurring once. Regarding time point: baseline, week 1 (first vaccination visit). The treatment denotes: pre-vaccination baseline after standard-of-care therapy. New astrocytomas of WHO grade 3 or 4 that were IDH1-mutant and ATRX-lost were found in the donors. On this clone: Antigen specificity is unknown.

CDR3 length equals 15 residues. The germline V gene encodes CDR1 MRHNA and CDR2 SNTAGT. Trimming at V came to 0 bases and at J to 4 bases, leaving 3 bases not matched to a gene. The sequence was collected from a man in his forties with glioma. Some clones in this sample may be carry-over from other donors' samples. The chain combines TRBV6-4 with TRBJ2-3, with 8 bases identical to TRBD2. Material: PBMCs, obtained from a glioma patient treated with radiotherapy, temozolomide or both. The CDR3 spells CASSDSTGGADTQYF. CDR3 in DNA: TGTGCCAGCAGTGACTCGACGGGGGGGGCAGATACGCAGTATTTT.